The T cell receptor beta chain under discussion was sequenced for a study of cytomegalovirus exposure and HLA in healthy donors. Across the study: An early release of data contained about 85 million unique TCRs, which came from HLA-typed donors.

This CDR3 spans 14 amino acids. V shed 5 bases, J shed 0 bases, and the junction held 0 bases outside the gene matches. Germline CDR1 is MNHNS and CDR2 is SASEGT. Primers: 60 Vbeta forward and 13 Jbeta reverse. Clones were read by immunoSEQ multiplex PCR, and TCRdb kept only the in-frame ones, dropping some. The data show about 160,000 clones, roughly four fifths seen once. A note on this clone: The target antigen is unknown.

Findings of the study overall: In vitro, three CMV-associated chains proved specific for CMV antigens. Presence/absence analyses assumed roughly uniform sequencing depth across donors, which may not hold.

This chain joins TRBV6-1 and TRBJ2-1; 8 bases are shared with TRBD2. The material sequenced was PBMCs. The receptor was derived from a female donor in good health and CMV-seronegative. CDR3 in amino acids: CASSREGSYNEQFF. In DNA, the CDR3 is TGTGCCAGCAGTCGGGAGGGCTCCTACAATGAGCAGTTCTTC.